Shown below are 7 T cell receptor beta chains from a single sample sequenced in a study of metastatic and nonmetastatic thyroid tumors. TCRdb re-called clones from the PCR reads using MiXCR. The profile shows roughly 53,000 clones, 20% to 25% of them singletons. All patients were treatment-naive before thyroid surgery. The sample taken for sequencing was blood. These receptors were taken from a female donor with papillary thyroid cancer or a benign thyroid nodule (not recorded which). Some clones in this sample may be carry-over from other donors' samples.

This clone was found many times. Other DNA sequences in this sample translate to the same CDR3. This CDR3 reads CASRNCGARGSGNTIYF. The CDR3 DNA follows: TGTGCCAGCAGAAACTGCGGGGCGCGAGGCTCTGGAAACACCATATATTTT. V usage is TRBV7-2 and J usage is TRBJ1-3, with D possibly TRBD1 on 5 matching bases. The V gene lost 6 bases and the J gene lost 0 bases, with 18 bases spanning the gap. The germline V gene encodes CDR1 SGHTA and CDR2 FQGNSA. The CDR3 sequence is 17 residues long.

This clone occurred many times. The chain recombines TRBV12-3 or TRBV12-4 with TRBJ2-7; D gene unclear. Trimming shortened V by 1 base and J by 1 base, and 2 bases separated the two germline ends. CDR3 length: 12 amino acids. In DNA, the CDR3 is TGTGCCAGCAGTTTAGAATCCTACGAGCAGTACTTC. Its protein product is CASSLESYEQYF.

Regarding this clone: A clone one base away is much larger, so this may be a read error. The chain links TRBV6-5 to TRBJ2-3; no firm D call. V lost 4 bases, J lost 4 bases, and 18 bases lay in between. This CDR3 is 16 amino acids long. Germline V lookup: CDR1 MNHEY, CDR2 SVGAGI. The CDR3 loop reads CASSWEKRESADTQYF. The CDR3 nucleotides are TGTGCCAGCAGTTGGGAAAAGCGTGAATCGGCAGATACGCAGTATTTT.

With regard to this clone: One end of the junction does not line up with germline, which may come from a read error. V gene TRBV12-3 or TRBV12-4 combines with J gene TRBJ2-5; D tentatively reads TRBD1 or TRBD2 (6 bases each). This CDR3 is built from 13 residues. CDR3 DNA sequence: TGTGCCATCGGGGGCGGGACTGGAGAGGCCCAGTACTTC. This sequence encodes CAIGGGTGEAQYF.

This clone was detected many times. This sequence joins TRBV20-1 and TRBJ2-3, with 11 bases lining up with TRBD2. This CDR3 has 14 amino acids. CDR1 and CDR2 from the germline V gene are DFQATT and SNEGSKA (reference sequence). Losses at the gene ends were 6 bases for V and 2 bases for J; bases not matched to a gene: 4. The CDR3 DNA is TGCAGTGCCCGGACTAGCGGGTTCACAGATACGCAGTATTTT. Protein sequence: CSARTSGFTDTQYF.

This clone came up many times. The chain couples TRBV5-6 to TRBJ2-5; perhaps TRBD2 as D (5 bases). CDR3 length: 12 residues. V was cut by 4 bases and J by 2 bases, with 6 bases left in between. Per the germline V gene, CDR1 is SGHDT and CDR2 is YYEEEE. This CDR3 reads CASSRGQETQYF. The CDR3 region has the DNA TGTGCCAGCAGCCGGGGACAAGAGACCCAGTACTTC.

This clone was observed at least ten times. The chain has TRBV19 and TRBJ2-1; maybe TRBD2 (6 bases). The germline V gene encodes CDR1 LNHDA and CDR2 SQIVND (reference sequence). V dropped 7 bases and J dropped 5 bases, with 9 bases sitting between them. This CDR3 has 12 amino acids. This CDR3 is CASTGVHNEQFF. CDR3 DNA: TGTGCCAGTACGGGGGTCCACAATGAGCAGTTCTTC.